This TCR beta chain comes out of a study of control samples from healthy donors and cancer patients (dated by TCRdb to 2020 to 2021). The library came from the immunoSEQ multiplex PCR assay. TCRdb's version of the immuneACCESS table is confined to in-frame rearrangements and falls short of the full clone set. An unresolved V gene accounts for under half of the shortfall where checked; the remainder is of unknown origin. This sample is represented by roughly 95,000 clones; roughly 89% of them were singletons. Together, the top ten hold around 2.8% of the sample. The CDR3 has 13 amino acids, counting the end cysteine and phenylalanine. The entry retains the CDR3 DNA only, 39 bases that are in frame from base 1. Trimming removed 5 bases from V and 4 bases from J, leaving 11 bases between the germline ends. CDR1 and CDR2 were assigned from the germline V gene as SGHAT and FQNNGV. Details on this clone: What antigen it recognizes has not been identified. One base away there is no much larger clone; base qualities are not given.

Input material: blood. Recombination joined TRBV11-2 with TRBJ1-2, and possibly TRBD1, on 6 matching bases. This TCR derives from a human donor in good health. The donor label of this sample is uncertain. At the DNA level, the sequence is TGTGCCAGCAGCGACAGGACCCGCTATGGCTACACCTTC. Translated, it gives CASSDRTRYGYTF.